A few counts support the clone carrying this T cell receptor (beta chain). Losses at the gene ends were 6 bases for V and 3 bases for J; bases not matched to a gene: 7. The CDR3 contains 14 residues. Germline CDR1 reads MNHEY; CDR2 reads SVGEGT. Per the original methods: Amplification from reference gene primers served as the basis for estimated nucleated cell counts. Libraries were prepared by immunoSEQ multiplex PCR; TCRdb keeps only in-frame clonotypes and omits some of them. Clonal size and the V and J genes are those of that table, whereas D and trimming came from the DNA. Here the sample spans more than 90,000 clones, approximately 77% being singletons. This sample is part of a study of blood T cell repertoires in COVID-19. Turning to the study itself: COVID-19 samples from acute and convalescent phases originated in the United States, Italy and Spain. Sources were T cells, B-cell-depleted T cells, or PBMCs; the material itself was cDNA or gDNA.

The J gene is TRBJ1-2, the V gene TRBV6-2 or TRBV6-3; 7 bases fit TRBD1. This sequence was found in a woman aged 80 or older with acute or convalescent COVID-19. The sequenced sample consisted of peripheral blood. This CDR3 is CASSPGTADYGYTF. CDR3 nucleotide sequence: TGTGCCAGCAGCCCCGGGACAGCAGACTATGGCTACACCTTC.